What follows are 19 T cell receptor beta chains derived from one specimen sequenced in a study of blood T cell repertoires in COVID-19. Clones were read by immunoSEQ multiplex PCR, and TCRdb kept only the in-frame ones, dropping some. The sample has over 200,000 clones, about 87% seen once. Sequenced sample: peripheral blood. These receptors were obtained from a man aged 30 to 39 with COVID-19, enrolled during active disease.

The rearrangement joins TRBV28 to TRBJ1-2, with D maybe TRBD1 (6 bases). CDR3 size: 15 residues. CDR1 and CDR2 (germline): MDHEN, SYDVKM. The V end lost 7 bases, the J end lost 8 bases, and 23 bases lay between the germline ends. The CDR3 DNA sequence: TGTGCCAGCATAACCCCAACAGGGAGCCTGCGGGGCTACACCTTC. Amino acid sequence: CASITPTGSLRGYTF.

The chain recombines TRBV5-1 with TRBJ1-4; D gene uncertain. The CDR3 length is 14 residues. Trimming took 5 bases from V and 0 from J, leaving 8 bases between them. Germline V lookup: CDR1 SGHRS, CDR2 YFSETQ. CDR3 nucleotides: TGCGCCAGCAGAATGGGAGCAACTAATGAAAAACTGTTTTTT. Amino acids: CASRMGATNEKLFF.

This clone was counted once. The rearrangement links TRBV19 to TRBJ1-2; D might be TRBD1 (6 bases). Trimming removed 1 base from V and 4 bases from J, with 13 bases in between. The CDR3 length is 15 residues. CDR1 and CDR2 from the germline V gene are LNHDA and SQIVND (reference sequence). CDR3 bases: TGTGCCAGTAGTATAGCCCTCGGGGGGCTCTATGGCTACACCTTC. This codes for CASSIALGGLYGYTF.

The V gene is TRBV7-2, the J gene TRBJ1-4, with D unclear. CDR3 length: 15 residues. Trimming pared 4 bases from V and 0 bases from J, leaving 9 bases between. CDR1 and CDR2 from the germline V gene are SGHTA and FQGNSA. CDR3 bases: TGTGCCAGCAGCTCGCGAGGGACAACTAATGAAAAACTGTTTTTT. Translating gives CASSSRGTTNEKLFF.

The rearrangement joins TRBV4-2 to TRBJ2-2; TRBD2 is a possible D gene (5 bases). V was pared by 1 base and J by 6 bases, with 15 bases between. Germline CDR1 is LGHNA and CDR2 is YNFKEQ. CDR3 length: 16 residues. The CDR3 region has the DNA TGTGCCAGCAGCCAAGTGACGGGATTGGCGTCCGGGGAGCTGTTTTTT. Its translation is CASSQVTGLASGELFF.

The rearrangement links TRBV4-3 to TRBJ1-4; a possible D gene is TRBD1 (5 bases). Between the trimmed V and J ends, which lost 2 bases and 5 bases, there was a span of 12 bases. Per germline, CDR1 LGHNA and CDR2 YSLEER. The CDR3 is 15 residues long. In DNA, the CDR3 is TGCGCCAGCAGCCAAAAAGGGACTCCGAATGAAAAACTGTTTTTT. Translation gives CASSQKGTPNEKLFF.

This chain joins TRBV3-1 (or the pseudogene TRBV3-2) and TRBJ2-7, with D perhaps TRBD2 (5 bases). This CDR3 is 16 amino acids long. The germline CDR1 and CDR2 sequences are LGHDT and YNNKEL (reference sequence). Between the trimmed V and J ends, which lost 1 base and 6 bases, there was a span of 19 bases. Here the CDR3 reads CASSQVGGPRSGEQYF. CDR3 nucleotides: TGTGCCAGCAGCCAAGTAGGAGGCCCCCGGAGCGGCGAGCAGTACTTC.

The genes are TRBV4-1 and TRBJ2-2; TRBD1 might be the D (6 bases). This CDR3 comprises 18 residues. The germline gives CDR1 MGHRA, CDR2 YSYEKL. V was pared by 1 base and J by 1 base, with 16 bases between. DNA for the CDR3: TGCGCCAGCAGCCAAGTGTGGGACACGAGGGGGAACACCGGGGAGCTGTTTTTT. Translated: CASSQVWDTRGNTGELFF.

The chain uses TRBV30 and TRBJ1-6; TRBD1 might be the D (6 bases). Per the germline V gene, CDR1 is GTSNPN and CDR2 is SVGIG (reference sequence). CDR3 length: 14 residues. Trimming took 1 base from V and 9 from J, leaving 13 bases between them. CDR3 DNA sequence: TGTGCCTGGAGTGATGGGACAATCGGTTCACCCCTCCACTTT. It specifies CAWSDGTIGSPLHF.

V gene TRBV7-9 combines with J gene TRBJ2-6, with TRBD1 as a possible D gene (6 bases). From germline, CDR1 is SEHNR and CDR2 FQNEAQ (reference sequence). V was clipped by 5 bases and J by 2 bases, with 10 bases between them. The length of the CDR3 is 15 residues. The chain's CDR3 is CASSIRQAGANVLTF. DNA of the CDR3: TGTGCCAGCAGCATCAGACAGGCTGGGGCCAACGTCCTGACTTTC.

V gene TRBV29-1 combines with J gene TRBJ1-2; D is perhaps TRBD1 (5 bases). The CDR3 runs 13 residues. From germline, CDR1 is SQVTM and CDR2 ANQGSEA. The CDR3 DNA follows: TGCACCGACCACGGGGGAACTAACTATGGCTACACCTTC. Amino acid sequence: CTDHGGTNYGYTF.

V and J are TRBV5-1 and TRBJ1-2; no reliable D call. The germline CDR1 and CDR2 sequences are SGHRS and YFSETQ. The ends were cut back, 0 bases at V and 7 bases at J, with 10 bases in the middle. CDR3 length: 13 amino acids. In DNA form, the CDR3 reads TGCGCCAGCAGCTTGGAGAGGGTGGGTGGCTACACCTTC. This codes for CASSLERVGGYTF.

This CDR3 reads CASSPGQGRNTEAFF. In DNA, the CDR3 is TGTGCCAGCAGCCCGGGACAGGGGAGGAACACTGAAGCTTTCTTT. The chain is built from TRBV5-5 and TRBJ1-1; TRBD1 matches 10 bases. This CDR3 is built from 15 residues. V shed 4 bases and J 1 base; nucleotides not matched to a gene: 4. Germline CDR1 reads SGHKS; CDR2 reads YYEKEE (reference sequence).

In this sample, this clone turned up once. The genes are TRBV6-5 and TRBJ1-1, with 8 bases identical to TRBD1. CDR1 is MNHEY, CDR2 SVGAGI, per germline. The junction had 5 bases not matched to a gene; V was cut back by 7 bases and J by 4 bases. This CDR3 is built from 13 residues. This CDR3 is CASNRGLGTEAFF. In nucleotides, the CDR3 is TGTGCCAGCAACAGGGGGTTGGGCACTGAAGCTTTCTTT.

Comment on this clone: Other DNA sequences in the sample encode the same CDR3. The chain recombines TRBV18 with TRBJ1-1, with D unresolved. The V and J ends lost 3 bases and 1 base respectively, with 9 bases between them. This CDR3 region has 14 residues. From germline, CDR1 is KGHSH and CDR2 LQKENI. The CDR3 DNA is TGTGCCAGCTCACCGGCCGGAGAGAACACTGAAGCTTTCTTT. Its protein is CASSPAGENTEAFF.

This clone was found a few times. The chain joins TRBV19 to TRBJ1-2, with TRBD1 matching 7 bases. Unmatched junction bases numbered 5, after V lost 6 bases and J lost 4 bases. CDR3 length equals 13 residues. The germline V gene has CDR1 LNHDA and CDR2 SQIVND (reference sequence). The CDR3 nucleotides read TGTGCCAGTAGAATTGGGACAGCCTATGGCTACACCTTC. Residues: CASRIGTAYGYTF.

V usage is TRBV19 and J usage is TRBJ2-7, with D perhaps matching TRBD2 (6 bases). Germline values: CDR1 LNHDA, CDR2 SQIVND (reference sequence). The V and J ends lost 5 bases and 4 bases respectively, with 15 bases between them. The CDR3 covers 14 residues. CDR3 region: CASSAGRVSYEQYF. In DNA form, the CDR3 reads TGTGCCAGTAGTGCCGGGAGAGTATCATACGAGCAGTACTTC.

This clone was detected only a few times. This sequence joins TRBV7-9 and TRBJ2-3; D is uncertain. This CDR3 has 14 amino acids. V lost 8 bases to trimming and J lost 2 bases, with 14 bases between them. Germline values: CDR1 SEHNR, CDR2 FQNEAQ (reference sequence). CDR3 nucleotide sequence: TGTGCCAGCTCTGTCAGCGCGATCACAGATACGCAGTATTTT. Amino acid sequence: CASSVSAITDTQYF.

The rearrangement joins TRBV28 to TRBJ2-7, with D possibly TRBD2 on 6 matching bases. CDR1 and CDR2 from the germline V gene are MDHEN and SYDVKM. CDR3 length: 13 amino acids. Trimming removed 9 bases from V and 3 bases from J, with 15 bases in between. Written as DNA, the CDR3 is TGTGCCAGGGGGGGATGGGCTCTCTACGAGCAGTACTTC. Protein sequence: CARGGWALYEQYF.